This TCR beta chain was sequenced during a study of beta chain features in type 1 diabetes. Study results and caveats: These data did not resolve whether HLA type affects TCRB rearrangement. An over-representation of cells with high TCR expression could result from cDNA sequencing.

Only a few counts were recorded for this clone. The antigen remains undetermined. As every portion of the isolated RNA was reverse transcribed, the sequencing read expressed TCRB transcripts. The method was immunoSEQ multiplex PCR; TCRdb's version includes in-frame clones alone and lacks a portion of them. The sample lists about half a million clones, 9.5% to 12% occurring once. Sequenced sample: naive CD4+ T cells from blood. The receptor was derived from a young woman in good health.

The CDR3 sequence: CSVATTGLGEKLFF. The CDR3, as DNA: TGCAGCGTGGCGACGACAGGGTTGGGGGAAAAACTGTTTTTT. V and J are TRBV29-1 and TRBJ1-4, with 7 bases matching TRBD1. The CDR3 consists of 14 residues. Trimming removed 6 bases from V and 8 bases from J; junction bases left unmatched: 12. The germline gives CDR1 SQVTM, CDR2 ANQGSEA.